What follows are 29 T cell receptor beta chains derived from one specimen sequenced in a study of T cell responses to AZD1222 COVID-19 vaccine. The method was immunoSEQ multiplex PCR; TCRdb's version includes in-frame clones alone and lacks a portion of them. The sample shows 120,000 or so clones, about nine tenths of them seen only once. Sample: peripheral blood, taken on day 0 of AZD1222 vaccination. Receptors were obtained from an adult in good health.

The chain carries TRBV14 and TRBJ2-5; D is ambiguous. V lost 0 bases to trimming and J lost 5 bases, with 10 bases between them. CDR3 length equals 14 residues. The germline CDR1 and CDR2 sequences are SGHDN and FVKESK. CDR3 sequence: CASSQDFYRETQYF. CDR3 nucleotides: TGTGCCAGCAGCCAAGACTTTTATCGGGAGACCCAGTACTTC.

The V and J genes are TRBV27 and TRBJ2-1; D assignment may be TRBD1 or TRBD2 (5 bases each). The CDR3 length is 14 residues. V lost 5 bases, J lost 7 bases, and 15 bases lay in between. From germline, CDR1 is MNHEY and CDR2 SMNVEV (reference sequence). As DNA, the CDR3 is TGTGCCAGCAGTAGAGTCGGGGCGTGGAATGAGCAGTTCTTC. Its protein is CASSRVGAWNEQFF.

This sequence joins TRBV7-9 and TRBJ2-1; 10 bases agree with TRBD2. Germline V CDR1 and CDR2: SEHNR, FQNEAQ (reference sequence). With V trimmed by 4 bases and J by 4 bases, 13 bases remained unmatched. The CDR3 spans 18 residues. CDR3 sequence reads: CASSSVELAGRPYNEQFF. The CDR3 coding sequence is TGTGCCAGCAGCTCCGTAGAACTAGCGGGAAGACCGTACAATGAGCAGTTCTTC. Full variable domain (missing parts from reference TRBV7-9 and TRBJ2-1): DTGVSQNPRHKITKRGQNVTFRCDPISEHNRLYWYRQTLGQGPEFLTYFQNEAQLEKSRLLSDRFSAERPKGSFSTLEIQRTEQGDSAMYLCASSSVELAGRPYNEQFFGPGTRLTVL.

Here the CDR3 reads CASSAPPDGPQETQYF. Here the CDR3 DNA reads TGTGCCAGCAGCGCCCCGCCGGATGGGCCCCAAGAGACCCAGTACTTC. This rearrangement joins TRBV11-1 to TRBJ2-5; D ambiguous. The germline V gene has CDR1 SGHAT and CDR2 FQDESV (reference sequence). The CDR3 loop spans 16 amino acids. V lost 5 bases, J lost 1 base, and 17 bases lay in between.

This chain uses TRBV4-2 with TRBJ2-1; 8 nucleotides match TRBD2. Germline CDR1 is LGHNA and CDR2 is YNFKEQ. J was trimmed by 1 base and V by 3 bases; bases with no gene match: 20. The CDR3 consists of 21 residues. CDR3 protein: CASSHLAPGLGRPTSYNEQFF. The CDR3 region has the DNA TGTGCCAGCAGCCATTTGGCCCCGGGACTAGGACGACCAACGTCCTACAATGAGCAGTTCTTC.

V and J are TRBV11-2 and TRBJ1-2; TRBD1 agrees at 9 bases. The CDR3 runs 13 residues. The ends lost 8 bases at V and 4 bases at J; junction bases unmatched: 5. CDR1 SGHAT and CDR2 FQNNGV come from the germline V gene. This chain's CDR3 is CASGTGGIYGYTF. CDR3 DNA sequence: TGTGCCAGCGGAACAGGGGGCATCTATGGCTACACCTTC.

The chain employs TRBV3-1 (or the pseudogene TRBV3-2) and TRBJ1-5; D is perhaps TRBD1 (5 bases). This CDR3 comprises 15 residues. V was shortened by 3 bases and J by 3 bases, with 12 bases between the two germline ends. CDR1 is LGHDT, CDR2 YNNKEL, per germline (reference sequence). As DNA, the CDR3 is TGTGCCAGCAGCCAGGGCGGGACCACCAATCAGCCCCAGCATTTT. This translates into CASSQGGTTNQPQHF.

The chain combines TRBV28 with TRBJ1-1, with 8 bases aligning to TRBD1. V was pared by 5 bases and J by 1 base, with 15 bases of the junction left unmatched. Germline loops: CDR1 MDHEN, CDR2 SYDVKM. The CDR3 sequence is 18 residues long. DNA of the CDR3: TGTGCCAGCAGTCGGCCCTTATACAGGGGGAACACGAACACTGAAGCTTTCTTT. Its protein product is CASSRPLYRGNTNTEAFF.

V gene TRBV2 combines with J gene TRBJ1-2; D remains unclear. Germline CDR1 SNHLY, CDR2 FYNNEI. The CDR3 is 15 amino acids. V lost 6 bases and J lost 0, with 14 bases in between. CDR3 DNA: TGTGCCAGCAGCCCCCAACCCACAGCTAACTATGGCTACACCTTC. This codes for CASSPQPTANYGYTF.

The chain carries TRBV28 and TRBJ2-7; TRBD1 might be the D (5 bases). The CDR3 is made up of 16 amino acids. The V gene lost 2 bases and the J gene lost 2 bases, with 16 bases spanning the gap. CDR1 and CDR2 from the germline V gene are MDHEN and SYDVKM. The CDR3 nucleotides read TGTGCCAGCAGTTTACCCTCCAAAGGGGTTCCCTACGAGCAGTACTTC. Translated, it gives CASSLPSKGVPYEQYF.

The V and J genes are TRBV4-3 and TRBJ2-1; the D gene is possibly TRBD2 (6 bases). CDR1 is LGHNA, CDR2 YSLEER, per germline. V was clipped by 2 bases and J by 2 bases, with 10 bases between them. This CDR3 spans 15 amino acids. The CDR3 sequence is CASSQTSSAYNEQFF. The CDR3 DNA sequence: TGCGCCAGCAGCCAAACCTCTAGCGCCTACAATGAGCAGTTCTTC.

The J gene is TRBJ2-7, the V gene TRBV5-1; the match to TRBD2 covers 8 bases. Losses at the gene ends were 4 bases for V and 0 bases for J; bases not matched to a gene: 9. Germline V CDR1 and CDR2: SGHRS, YFSETQ. The CDR3 consists of 16 residues. The CDR3: CASSPRTSGFSYEQYF. Written as DNA, the CDR3 is TGCGCCAGCAGCCCTAGAACTAGCGGTTTCTCCTACGAGCAGTACTTC.

In regard to this clone: A read error may account for a junction end that differs from germline. The chain has TRBV18 and TRBJ1-1; D perhaps matches TRBD1 (6 bases). CDR3 size: 14 residues. Germline V gene data show CDR1 as KGHSH and CDR2 as LQKENI. CDR3 nucleotides: TGTGCCAGCTCACCGGGGGACACGAACCCTGAAGCTTTCTTT. As protein: CASSPGDTNPEAFF.

The chain combines TRBV6-5 with TRBJ1-1, with D tentatively TRBD1 (6 bases). V was clipped by 2 bases and J by 7 bases, with 11 bases between them. Germline V CDR1 and CDR2: MNHEY, SVGAGI. The CDR3 runs 13 residues. The CDR3 spells CASSYIRGREAFF. The CDR3 coding sequence is TGTGCCAGCAGTTACATCAGGGGCCGTGAAGCTTTCTTT.

The chain links TRBV5-1 to TRBJ2-7; D could derive from TRBD1 or TRBD2 (5 bases each). V lost 0 bases to trimming and J lost 4 bases, with 8 bases between them. Germline lookup yields CDR1 SGHRS and CDR2 YFSETQ. The CDR3 loop spans 13 amino acids. The chain's CDR3 is CASSLDGTYEQYF. In DNA form, the CDR3 reads TGCGCCAGCAGCTTGGACGGGACGTACGAGCAGTACTTC. Together with reference TRBV5-1 and TRBJ2-7, the CDR3 gives the full variable domain: KAGVTQTPRYLIKTRGQQVTLSCSPISGHRSVSWYQQTPGQGLQFLFEYFSETQRNKGNFPGRFSGRQFSNSRSEMNVSTLELGDSALYLCASSLDGTYEQYFGPGTRLTVT.

The rearrangement joins TRBV6-5 to TRBJ1-1, with 7 positions matching TRBD1. Germline V gene data show CDR1 as MNHEY and CDR2 as SVGAGI. The CDR3 sequence is 15 residues long. The J segment lost 6 bases and the V segment lost 7 bases, leaving 14 bases of the junction unmatched. The chain's CDR3 is CASNRGSSMEAEAFF. CDR3 nucleotides: TGTGCCAGCAACAGGGGTTCCTCAATGGAGGCTGAAGCTTTCTTT.

The V call is TRBV28, the J call TRBJ1-1, with 7 bases fitting TRBD1. CDR1 and CDR2 (germline): MDHEN, SYDVKM. The CDR3 length is 16 residues. Trimming cost V 2 bases and J 7 bases; bases outside gene matches: 13. CDR3 DNA sequence: TGTGCCAGCAGTTTAATATGGGACAGCCTCAGGGGTGAAGCTTTCTTT. The encoded protein is CASSLIWDSLRGEAFF.

The chain couples TRBV18 to TRBJ1-5; 8 bases align to TRBD1. The CDR3 contains 16 residues. V dropped 4 bases and J dropped 4; count of bases not matched to a gene: 9. The germline CDR1 and CDR2 sequences are KGHSH and LQKENI. In nucleotides, the CDR3 is TGTGCCAGCTCACAACGGACAGGGACCGGAAATCAGCCCCAGCATTTT. Its translation is CASSQRTGTGNQPQHF.

This rearrangement joins TRBV20-1 to TRBJ2-4; D gene uncertain. In germline, CDR1 is DFQATT, CDR2 SNEGSKA (reference sequence). The CDR3 runs 11 residues. The V and J ends lost 6 bases and 6 bases respectively, with 9 bases between them. CDR3 sequence reads: CSAGGANIQYF. As DNA, the CDR3 is TGCAGTGCCGGCGGAGCAAACATTCAGTACTTC.

This clone was seen only a few times. The rearrangement uses TRBV5-6 and TRBJ2-2; 8 bases line up with TRBD1. The CDR3 length is 14 residues. Germline V gene data show CDR1 as SGHDT and CDR2 as YYEEEE. J lost 5 bases, V lost 4 bases, and 4 bases had no gene match. The CDR3 DNA reads TGTGCCAGCAGCGGCAGGGGGCCGACCGGGGAGCTGTTTTTT. Its protein product is CASSGRGPTGELFF.

The J gene is TRBJ2-5, the V gene TRBV30, with TRBD2 identical over 7 bases. The CDR3 runs 13 residues. CDR1 is GTSNPN and CDR2 is SVGIG in the germline V gene (reference sequence). DNA of the CDR3: TGTGCTCGCACCGGGGGGAGTCCAGAGACCCAGTACTTC. This sequence encodes CARTGGSPETQYF.

This clone was recorded once. V is TRBV7-2 and J is TRBJ1-2; unclear D gene. CDR3 size: 15 residues. From germline, CDR1 is SGHTA and CDR2 FQGNSA. Trimming removed 0 bases at V and 4 bases at J, with 12 bases between. The CDR3 sequence: CASSLAFGASYGYTF. For the CDR3, the DNA is TGTGCCAGCAGCTTAGCGTTCGGAGCGAGCTATGGCTACACCTTC.

The rearrangement links TRBV10-3 to TRBJ2-3; TRBD1 or TRBD2 may be the D gene (5 bases each). Germline V gives CDR1 ENHRY, CDR2 SYGVKD. V dropped 10 bases and J dropped 2 bases, with 19 bases sitting between them. This CDR3 spans 15 amino acids. The CDR3 is CATSAEGPLTDTQYF. The CDR3 DNA is TGTGCCACCTCGGCTGAGGGGCCTCTCACAGATACGCAGTATTTT.

The V gene is TRBV24-1, the J gene TRBJ2-5, with TRBD1 matching over 7 bases. The CDR3 sequence is 14 residues long. Germline V gives CDR1 KGHDR, CDR2 SFDVKD. With 5 bases clipped from V and 9 bases from J, the junction kept 11 bases outside the gene matches. The CDR3 region has the DNA TGTGCCACCAGTGCCAAGGACAGGATACGGGCCCAGTACTTC. Residues: CATSAKDRIRAQYF.

The chain uses TRBV30 and TRBJ1-1; TRBD1 is a possible D gene (5 bases). V was clipped by 0 bases and J by 10 bases, with 12 bases between them. Germline CDR1 reads GTSNPN; CDR2 reads SVGIG (reference sequence). This CDR3 contains 12 residues. In DNA form, the CDR3 reads TGTGCCTGGAGTGTAGAGGGGTTTGGAGCTTTCTTT. Translated, it gives CAWSVEGFGAFF.

V usage is TRBV27 and J usage is TRBJ2-7; 8 nucleotides agree with TRBD1. This CDR3 spans 15 amino acids. CDR1 is MNHEY and CDR2 is SMNVEV in the germline V gene (reference sequence). V trimming: 2 bases; J trimming: 5 bases; junction bases outside the gene matches: 8. This CDR3 reads CASSLPDRVSHEQYF. CDR3 bases: TGTGCCAGCAGTTTACCGGACAGGGTAAGTCACGAGCAGTACTTC.

This clone was observed once. The chain is built from TRBV5-1 and TRBJ1-4, with a possible D match to TRBD1 (6 bases). With 4 bases removed from V and 0 bases from J, the gap between germline ends came to 13 bases. Germline CDR1 is SGHRS and CDR2 is YFSETQ. The CDR3 is 16 residues long. The CDR3, as DNA: TGCGCCAGCAGCACGGACAGCCCTGCAACTAATGAAAAACTGTTTTTT. Translated, it gives CASSTDSPATNEKLFF. Full variable domain (remainder filled in from reference TRBV5-1 and TRBJ1-4): KAGVTQTPRYLIKTRGQQVTLSCSPISGHRSVSWYQQTPGQGLQFLFEYFSETQRNKGNFPGRFSGRQFSNSRSEMNVSTLELGDSALYLCASSTDSPATNEKLFFGSGTQLSVL.

The chain employs TRBV28 and TRBJ2-3; 8 bases map to TRBD1. The CDR3 is 17 amino acids. Trimming took 4 bases from V and 1 from J; bases not matched to a gene: 10. Germline CDR1 MDHEN, CDR2 SYDVKM. The CDR3 spells CASSSPGQGEGTDTQYF. CDR3 nucleotides: TGTGCCAGCAGTTCACCCGGACAGGGCGAAGGCACAGATACGCAGTATTTT.

The J gene is TRBJ1-4, the V gene TRBV27; the D is unclear. V lost 5 bases to trimming and J lost 7 bases, with 11 bases between them. Germline loops: CDR1 MNHEY, CDR2 SMNVEV (reference sequence). The CDR3 has 13 amino acids. CDR3 sequence reads: CASSLGRGEKLFF. The CDR3 DNA is TGTGCCAGCAGTCTAGGCCGGGGTGAAAAACTGTTTTTT.